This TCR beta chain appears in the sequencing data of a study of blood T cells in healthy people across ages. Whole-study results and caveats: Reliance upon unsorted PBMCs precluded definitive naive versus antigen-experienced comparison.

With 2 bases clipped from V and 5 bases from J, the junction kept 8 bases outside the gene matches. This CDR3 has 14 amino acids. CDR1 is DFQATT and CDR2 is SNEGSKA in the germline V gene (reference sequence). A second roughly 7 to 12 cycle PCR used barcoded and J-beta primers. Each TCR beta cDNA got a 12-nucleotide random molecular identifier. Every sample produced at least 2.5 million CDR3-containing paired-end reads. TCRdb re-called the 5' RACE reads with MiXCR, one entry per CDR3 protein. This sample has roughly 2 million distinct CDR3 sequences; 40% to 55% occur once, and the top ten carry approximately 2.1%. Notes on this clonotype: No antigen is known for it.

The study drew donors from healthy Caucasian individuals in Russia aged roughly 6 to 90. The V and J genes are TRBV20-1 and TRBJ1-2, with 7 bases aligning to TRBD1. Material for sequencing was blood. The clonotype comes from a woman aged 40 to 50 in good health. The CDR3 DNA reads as TGCAGTGCTAGAATCCCGACCAGGGGGTATGGCTACACCTTC. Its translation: CSARIPTRGYGYTF.